Each of the 15 T cell receptor beta chains below was sequenced from the same sample in a study. Each CDR3 protein gets one entry after TCRdb re-called the RT-PCR reads with MiXCR. Of about 680,000 distinct CDR3 sequences in the sample, 14% were seen once. The sequenced material came from memory CD4+ T cells from blood. All receptors come from a female donor in good health, serving as a healthy control.

This clonotype was seen many times. This chain connects TRBV9 to TRBJ2-3; D unclear. The CDR3 spans 13 residues. V gave up 0 bases and J gave up 0 bases, with 2 bases separating them. Germline CDR1 and CDR2: SGDLS and YYNGEE. CDR3 nucleotide sequence: TGTGCCAGCAGCGTAGGTAGCACAGATACGCAGTATTTT. Amino acids: CASSVGSTDTQYF.

A few counts support this clonotype. The chain has TRBV5-1 and TRBJ2-5, with D perhaps given as TRBD1 or TRBD2 (5 bases each). Trimming cost V 5 bases and J 5 bases, with 16 bases left between them. Germline values: CDR1 SGHRS, CDR2 YFSETQ. The CDR3 extends over 14 amino acids. Written as DNA, the CDR3 is TGCGCCAGCAGGGGGGTTAGAGGTATGGAGACCCAGTACTTC. Its protein product is CASRGVRGMETQYF. The complete variable domain, with remaining parts taken from reference TRBV5-1 and TRBJ2-5, reads KAGVTQTPRYLIKTRGQQVTLSCSPISGHRSVSWYQQTPGQGLQFLFEYFSETQRNKGNFPGRFSGRQFSNSRSEMNVSTLELGDSALYLCASRGVRGMETQYFGPGTRLLVL.

This chain links TRBV18 with TRBJ1-1, with D perhaps matching TRBD1 (6 bases). V was cut by 6 bases and J by 3 bases, with 14 bases left in between. The germline V gene encodes CDR1 KGHSH and CDR2 LQKENI. CDR3 length: 14 residues. The chain's CDR3 is CASSGQQGHTEAFF. DNA of the CDR3: TGTGCCAGCTCGGGTCAACAGGGTCACACTGAAGCTTTCTTT.

The chain joins TRBV5-4 to TRBJ2-1, with no clear D. With 2 bases removed from V and 0 bases from J, the gap between germline ends came to 9 bases. Germline lookup yields CDR1 SGHNT and CDR2 YYREEE (reference sequence). This CDR3 spans 15 amino acids. The CDR3 DNA reads TGTGCCAGCAGCTTCTGGGCGTCCTCCTACAATGAGCAGTTCTTC. This encodes CASSFWASSYNEQFF.

A few counts support this clonotype. The chain uses TRBV10-3 and TRBJ2-1; D is tentatively TRBD1 or TRBD2 (5 bases each). Trimming took 4 bases from V and 6 from J, leaving 13 bases between them. Germline CDR1 ENHRY, CDR2 SYGVKD. The CDR3 has 14 residues. CDR3 coding DNA: TGTGCCATCAGTGCCGCCGGGACCCCCAATGAGCAGTTCTTC. This gives the protein CAISAAGTPNEQFF.

In this sample, this clonotype turned up a few times. The chain has TRBV19 and TRBJ1-5, with D perhaps TRBD1 (5 bases). Germline V gene lookup returns CDR1 LNHDA and CDR2 SQIVND (reference sequence). V lost 6 bases, J lost 7 bases, and 19 bases lay in between. The CDR3 consists of 15 residues. In nucleotides, the CDR3 is TGTGCCAGTAGGACCCAAGGGGAATCCAACCAGCCCCAGCATTTT. This codes for CASRTQGESNQPQHF.

This clonotype was seen ten or more times. The chain links TRBV4-2 to TRBJ1-2; D unresolved. CDR1 LGHNA and CDR2 YNFKEQ come from the germline V gene. The CDR3 is made up of 15 amino acids. The V end lost 5 bases, the J end lost 1 base, and 14 bases lay between the germline ends. The CDR3 DNA reads as TGTGCCAGCAGCGGTACTTCAGGAGTTAACTATGGCTACACCTTC. Amino acid sequence: CASSGTSGVNYGYTF.

The chain employs TRBV24-1 and TRBJ2-1; 9 nucleotides line up with TRBD2. The CDR3 loop spans 16 amino acids. Per the germline V gene, CDR1 is KGHDR and CDR2 is SFDVKD. After removal of 3 bases from V and 0 bases from J, the junction contained 2 bases not matched to a gene. In nucleotides, the CDR3 is TGTGCCACCAGTGATATTAGCGGGAGCTCCTACAATGAGCAGTTCTTC. This translates into CATSDISGSSYNEQFF.

This clonotype was seen repeatedly, ten times or more. The chain has TRBV29-1 and TRBJ1-1, with 9 positions matching TRBD1. CDR1 and CDR2 (germline): SQVTM, ANQGSEA. The CDR3 sequence is 14 residues long. The ends lost 4 bases at V and 0 bases at J; junction bases unmatched: 3. Here the CDR3 DNA reads TGCAGCGTTGGACAGGGGGTGATGAACACTGAAGCTTTCTTT. Its translation: CSVGQGVMNTEAFF.

This clonotype was detected ten times or more. The genes are TRBV10-3 and TRBJ2-5; D could derive from TRBD1 or TRBD2 (5 bases each). The CDR3 is 15 amino acids. V lost 5 bases and J lost 1, with 14 bases in between. CDR1 is ENHRY and CDR2 is SYGVKD in the germline V gene. The CDR3 region is CAISRRTIGQETQYF. In DNA, the CDR3 is TGTGCCATCAGTCGGAGGACAATCGGCCAAGAGACCCAGTACTTC.

The CDR3 region has the DNA TGTGCCACCGGGACAGAGGGCTCAAATCAGCCCCAGCATTTT. Translation: CATGTEGSNQPQHF. The chain couples TRBV24-1 to TRBJ1-5, with 7 bases that match TRBD1. Germline values: CDR1 KGHDR, CDR2 SFDVKD. The CDR3 totals 14 residues. The ends lost 9 bases at V and 4 bases at J; junction bases unmatched: 8.

This clonotype has a handful of counts. The genes are TRBV6-1 and TRBJ2-5, with TRBD2 matching 11 bases. CDR3 length: 14 residues. CDR1 and CDR2 (germline): MNHNS, SASEGT. Germline trimming cut 8 bases from V and 5 bases from J; bases unmatched to any gene: 7. CDR3 nucleotides: TGTGCCAGCGGAGGGTCTAGCGGGGGGGAGACCCAGTACTTC. Translation gives CASGGSSGGETQYF.

This clonotype was counted many times. The chain links TRBV5-1 to TRBJ2-1; TRBD2 matches 12 bases. This CDR3 is built from 14 residues. CDR1 is SGHRS and CDR2 is YFSETQ in the germline V gene. With 3 bases clipped from V and 7 bases from J, the junction kept 2 bases outside the gene matches. The CDR3 here is CASSSSGRVNEQFF. The CDR3 bases are TGCGCCAGCAGCTCTAGCGGGAGGGTAAATGAGCAGTTCTTC.

The V gene is TRBV5-1, the J gene TRBJ2-7; 9 positions match TRBD2. This CDR3 has 15 residues. The ends lost 0 bases at V and 5 bases at J; junction bases unmatched: 6. Germline CDR1 is SGHRS and CDR2 is YFSETQ. CDR3 protein: CASSLGPAGGHEQYF. The CDR3 bases are TGCGCCAGCAGCTTGGGTCCAGCGGGAGGTCACGAGCAGTACTTC. The complete variable domain, with remaining parts taken from reference TRBV5-1 and TRBJ2-7, reads KAGVTQTPRYLIKTRGQQVTLSCSPISGHRSVSWYQQTPGQGLQFLFEYFSETQRNKGNFPGRFSGRQFSNSRSEMNVSTLELGDSALYLCASSLGPAGGHEQYFGPGTRLTVT.

This chain joins TRBV13 and TRBJ2-3; the match to TRBD1 covers 8 bases. The CDR3 spans 15 residues. Germline trimming cut 5 bases from V and 5 bases from J; bases unmatched to any gene: 9. Germline CDR1 PRHDT, CDR2 FYEKMQ (reference sequence). CDR3: CASSAMGQAKDTQYF. The CDR3 DNA follows: TGTGCCAGCAGCGCCATGGGACAGGCGAAAGATACGCAGTATTTT.